This T cell receptor beta chain was sequenced for a study of T cell changes during pregnancy in multiple sclerosis. Clones were sequenced by immunoSEQ multiplex PCR, and TCRdb holds only the in-frame ones, with some missing. The table includes around 32,000 clones, 90% to 95% detected once. Germline CDR1 and CDR2: LNHNV and YYDKDF (reference sequence). The CDR3 contains 14 residues. With 5 bases clipped from V and 4 bases from J, the junction kept 2 bases outside the gene matches. The source is a female donor in good health, enrolled as a control in a pregnancy study. The J gene is TRBJ1-5, the V gene TRBV15, with 10 positions matching TRBD1. The specimen comprised CD8+ T cells from peripheral blood mononuclear cells, sampled in the second trimester of pregnancy. The CDR3 DNA reads as TGTGCCACCAGCCGGGACAGGGGAAATCAGCCCCAGCATTTT. Amino acids: CATSRDRGNQPQHF.